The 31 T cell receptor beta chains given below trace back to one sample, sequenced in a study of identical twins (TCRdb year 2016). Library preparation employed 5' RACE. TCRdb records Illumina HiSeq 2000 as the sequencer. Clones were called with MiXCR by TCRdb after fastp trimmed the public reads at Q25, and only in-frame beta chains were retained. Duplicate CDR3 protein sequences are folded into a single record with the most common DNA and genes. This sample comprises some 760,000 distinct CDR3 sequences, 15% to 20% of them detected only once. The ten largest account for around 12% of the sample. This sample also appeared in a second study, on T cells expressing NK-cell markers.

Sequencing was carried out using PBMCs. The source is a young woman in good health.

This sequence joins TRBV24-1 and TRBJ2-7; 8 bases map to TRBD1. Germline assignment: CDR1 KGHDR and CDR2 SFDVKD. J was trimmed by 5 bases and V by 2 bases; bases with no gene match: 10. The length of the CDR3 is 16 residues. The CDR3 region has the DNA TGTGCCACCAGTGATTACCCTCGGACAGGGCGCAACGAGCAGTACTTC. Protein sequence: CATSDYPRTGRNEQYF.

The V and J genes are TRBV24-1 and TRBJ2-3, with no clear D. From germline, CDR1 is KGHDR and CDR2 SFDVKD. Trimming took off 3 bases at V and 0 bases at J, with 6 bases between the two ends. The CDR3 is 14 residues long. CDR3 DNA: TGTGCCACCAGTGATGGACCCAGCACAGATACGCAGTATTTT. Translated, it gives CATSDGPSTDTQYF.

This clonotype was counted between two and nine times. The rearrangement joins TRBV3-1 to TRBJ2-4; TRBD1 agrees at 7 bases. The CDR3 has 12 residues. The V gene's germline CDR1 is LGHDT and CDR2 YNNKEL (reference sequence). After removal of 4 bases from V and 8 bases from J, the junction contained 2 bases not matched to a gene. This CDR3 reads CASSLGQDIQYF. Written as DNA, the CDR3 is TGTGCCAGCAGCCTCGGACAGGACATTCAGTACTTC.

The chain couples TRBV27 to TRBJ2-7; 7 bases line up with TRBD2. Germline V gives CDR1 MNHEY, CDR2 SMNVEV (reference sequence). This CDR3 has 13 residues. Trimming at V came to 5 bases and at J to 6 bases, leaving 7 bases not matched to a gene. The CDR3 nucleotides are TGTGCCAGCAGTCTTCGGGAGGATCGCGAGCAGTACTTC. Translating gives CASSLREDREQYF.

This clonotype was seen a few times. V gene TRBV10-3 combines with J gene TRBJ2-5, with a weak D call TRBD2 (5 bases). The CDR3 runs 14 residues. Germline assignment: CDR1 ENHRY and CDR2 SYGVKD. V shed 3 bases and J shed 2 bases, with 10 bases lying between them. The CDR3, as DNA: TGTGCCATCAGTGACTCCGGGATTCAAGAGACCCAGTACTTC. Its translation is CAISDSGIQETQYF.

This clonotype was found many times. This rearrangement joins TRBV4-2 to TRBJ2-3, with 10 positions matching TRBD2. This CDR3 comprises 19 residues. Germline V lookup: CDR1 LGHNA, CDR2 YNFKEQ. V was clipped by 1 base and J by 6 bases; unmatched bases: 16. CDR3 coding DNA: TGTGCCAGCAGCCAAGCCGCCCCATCGACTAGCGGGTCTGAGGATACGCAGTATTTT. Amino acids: CASSQAAPSTSGSEDTQYF.

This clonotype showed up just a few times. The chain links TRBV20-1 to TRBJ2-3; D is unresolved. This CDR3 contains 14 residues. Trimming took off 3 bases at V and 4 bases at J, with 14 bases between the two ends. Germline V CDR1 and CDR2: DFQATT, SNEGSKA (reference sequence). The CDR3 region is CSARTPARPDTQYF. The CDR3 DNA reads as TGCAGTGCTAGGACTCCCGCACGACCAGATACGCAGTATTTT.

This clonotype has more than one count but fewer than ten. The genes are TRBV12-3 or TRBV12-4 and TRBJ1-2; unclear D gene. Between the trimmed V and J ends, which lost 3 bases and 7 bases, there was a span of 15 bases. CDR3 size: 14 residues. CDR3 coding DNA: TGTGCCAGCAGTTTTTCCTCGCGGGTTGGTGGCTACACCTTC. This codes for CASSFSSRVGGYTF.

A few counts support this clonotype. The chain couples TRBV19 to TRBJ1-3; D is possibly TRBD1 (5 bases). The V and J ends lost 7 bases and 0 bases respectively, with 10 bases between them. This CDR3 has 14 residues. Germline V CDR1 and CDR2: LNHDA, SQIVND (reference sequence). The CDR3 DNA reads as TGTGCCAGTAACCGACAGACCTCTGGAAACACCATATATTTT. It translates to CASNRQTSGNTIYF.

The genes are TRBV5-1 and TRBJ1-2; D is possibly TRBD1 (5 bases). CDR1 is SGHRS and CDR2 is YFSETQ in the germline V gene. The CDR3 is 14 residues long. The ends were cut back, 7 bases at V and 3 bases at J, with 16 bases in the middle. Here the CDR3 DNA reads TGCGCCAGCTTCCCAGGCGGGGGGGACTATGGCTACACCTTC. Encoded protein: CASFPGGGDYGYTF.

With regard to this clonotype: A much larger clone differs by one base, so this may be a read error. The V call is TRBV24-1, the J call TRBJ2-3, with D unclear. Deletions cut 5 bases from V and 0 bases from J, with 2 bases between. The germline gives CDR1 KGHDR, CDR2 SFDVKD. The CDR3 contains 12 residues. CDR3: CATSGSTDTQYF. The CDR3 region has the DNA TGTGCCACCAGTGGCAGCACAGATACGCAGTATTTT.

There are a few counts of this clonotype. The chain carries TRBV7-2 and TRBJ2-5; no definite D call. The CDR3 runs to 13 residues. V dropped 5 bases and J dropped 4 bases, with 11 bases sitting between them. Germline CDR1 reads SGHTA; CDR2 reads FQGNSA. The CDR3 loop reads CASSARRIETQYF. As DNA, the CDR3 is TGTGCCAGCAGCGCTCGACGGATAGAGACCCAGTACTTC.

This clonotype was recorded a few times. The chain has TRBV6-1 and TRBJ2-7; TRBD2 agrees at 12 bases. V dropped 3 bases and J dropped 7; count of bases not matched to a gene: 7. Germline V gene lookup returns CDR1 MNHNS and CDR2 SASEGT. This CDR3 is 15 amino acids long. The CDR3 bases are TGTGCCAGCAGTGAGGCTAGCGGGGGGGCTCGGGAGCAGTACTTC. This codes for CASSEASGGAREQYF.

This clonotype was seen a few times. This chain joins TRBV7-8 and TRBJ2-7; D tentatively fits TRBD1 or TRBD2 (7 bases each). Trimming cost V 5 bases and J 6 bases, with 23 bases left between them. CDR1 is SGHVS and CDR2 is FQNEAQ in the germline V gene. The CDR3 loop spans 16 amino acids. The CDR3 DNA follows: TGTGCCAGCAGCCCCCGCCCAGGGGGACTATCGGGCGAGCAGTACTTC. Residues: CASSPRPGGLSGEQYF.

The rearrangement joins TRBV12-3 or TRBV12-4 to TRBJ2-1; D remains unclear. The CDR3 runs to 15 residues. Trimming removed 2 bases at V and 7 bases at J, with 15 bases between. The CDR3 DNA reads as TGTGCCAGCAGTTTATCCGCTCTAGTTGGGAATGAGCAGTTCTTC. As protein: CASSLSALVGNEQFF.

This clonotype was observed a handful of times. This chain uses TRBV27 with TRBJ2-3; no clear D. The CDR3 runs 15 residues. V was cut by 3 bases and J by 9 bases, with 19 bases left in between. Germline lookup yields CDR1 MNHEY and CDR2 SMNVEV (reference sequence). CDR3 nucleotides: TGTGCCAGCAGTTTTTTCCCGGGTCAAGTGAAAACGCAGTATTTT. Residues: CASSFFPGQVKTQYF.

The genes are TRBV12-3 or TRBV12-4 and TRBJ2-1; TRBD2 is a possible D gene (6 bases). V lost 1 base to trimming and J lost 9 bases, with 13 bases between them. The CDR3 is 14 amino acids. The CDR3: CASSLEGGAAEQFF. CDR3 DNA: TGTGCCAGCAGTTTAGAGGGCGGGGCAGCTGAGCAGTTCTTC.

The CDR3 protein is CASSYPGLAGRNEQFF. The DNA for the CDR3 is TGTGCCAGCAGTTACCCGGGACTAGCGGGGCGCAATGAGCAGTTCTTC. This chain joins TRBV6-2 or TRBV6-3 and TRBJ2-1; TRBD2 matches 13 bases. Germline trimming cut 2 bases from V and 6 bases from J; bases unmatched to any gene: 4. Germline V CDR1 and CDR2: MNHEY, SVGEGT. The CDR3 length is 16 residues.

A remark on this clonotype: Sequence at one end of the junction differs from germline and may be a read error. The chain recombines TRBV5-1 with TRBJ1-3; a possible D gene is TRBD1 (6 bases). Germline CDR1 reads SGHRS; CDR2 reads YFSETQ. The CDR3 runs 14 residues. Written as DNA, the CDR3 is TGCGCCAGCAGCTTCGGACAGAGTGGAGACACCATATATTTT. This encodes CASSFGQSGDTIYF.

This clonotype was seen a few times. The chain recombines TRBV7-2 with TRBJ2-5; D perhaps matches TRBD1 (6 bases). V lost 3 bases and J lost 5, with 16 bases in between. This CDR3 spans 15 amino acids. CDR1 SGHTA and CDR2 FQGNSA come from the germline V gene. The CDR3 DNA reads TGTGCCAGCAGCTTTTCTTCAGGGGTTGGGGAGACCCAGTACTTC. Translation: CASSFSSGVGETQYF.

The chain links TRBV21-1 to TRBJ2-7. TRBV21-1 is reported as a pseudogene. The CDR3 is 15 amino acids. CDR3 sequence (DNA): TGTGCCAGCAGCAAAGGACACAGGGGATCCAACGAGCAGTACTTC. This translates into CASSKGHRGSNEQYF.

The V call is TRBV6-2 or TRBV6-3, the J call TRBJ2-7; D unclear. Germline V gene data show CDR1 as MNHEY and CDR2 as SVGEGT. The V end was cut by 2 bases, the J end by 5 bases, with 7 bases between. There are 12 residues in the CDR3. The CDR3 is CASSYRVHEQYF. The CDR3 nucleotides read TGTGCCAGCAGTTACAGGGTTCACGAGCAGTACTTC.

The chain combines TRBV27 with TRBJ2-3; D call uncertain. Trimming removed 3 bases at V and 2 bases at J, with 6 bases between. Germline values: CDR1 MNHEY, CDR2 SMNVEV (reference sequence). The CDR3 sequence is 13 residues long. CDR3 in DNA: TGTGCCAGCAGTTTTACTTTCACAGATACGCAGTATTTT. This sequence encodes CASSFTFTDTQYF.

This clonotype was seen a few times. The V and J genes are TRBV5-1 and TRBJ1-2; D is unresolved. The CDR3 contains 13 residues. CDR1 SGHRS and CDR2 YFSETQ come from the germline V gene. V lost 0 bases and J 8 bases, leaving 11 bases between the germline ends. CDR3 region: CASSLESATGYTF. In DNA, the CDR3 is TGCGCCAGCAGCTTGGAATCCGCTACAGGCTACACCTTC. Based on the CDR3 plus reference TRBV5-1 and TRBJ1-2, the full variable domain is KAGVTQTPRYLIKTRGQQVTLSCSPISGHRSVSWYQQTPGQGLQFLFEYFSETQRNKGNFPGRFSGRQFSNSRSEMNVSTLELGDSALYLCASSLESATGYTFGSGTRLTVV.

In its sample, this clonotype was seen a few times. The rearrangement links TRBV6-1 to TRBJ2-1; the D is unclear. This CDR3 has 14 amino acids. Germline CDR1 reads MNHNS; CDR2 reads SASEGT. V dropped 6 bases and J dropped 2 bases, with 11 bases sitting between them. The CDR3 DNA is TGTGCCAGCAGGGTGGCGGCTCCCTACAATGAGCAGTTCTTC. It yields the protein CASRVAAPYNEQFF.

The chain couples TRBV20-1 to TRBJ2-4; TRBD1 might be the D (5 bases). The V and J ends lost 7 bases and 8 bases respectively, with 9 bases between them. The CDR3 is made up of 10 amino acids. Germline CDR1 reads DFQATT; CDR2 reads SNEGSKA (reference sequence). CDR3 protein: CSVTRDIQYF. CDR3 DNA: TGCAGTGTCACCAGGGACATTCAGTACTTC.

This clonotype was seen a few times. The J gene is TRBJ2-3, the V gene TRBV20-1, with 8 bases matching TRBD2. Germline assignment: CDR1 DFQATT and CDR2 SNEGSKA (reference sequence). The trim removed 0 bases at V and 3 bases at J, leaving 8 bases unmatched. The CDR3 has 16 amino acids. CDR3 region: CSARDPLSGSTDTQYF. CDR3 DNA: TGCAGTGCTAGAGATCCCCTAAGCGGGAGTACAGATACGCAGTATTTT.

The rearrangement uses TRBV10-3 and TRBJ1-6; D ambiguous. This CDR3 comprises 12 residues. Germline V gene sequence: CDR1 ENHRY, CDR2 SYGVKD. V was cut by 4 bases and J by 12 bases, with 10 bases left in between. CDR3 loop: CAISGFRKPLHF. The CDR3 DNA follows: TGTGCCATCAGTGGTTTCAGAAAACCCCTCCACTTT.

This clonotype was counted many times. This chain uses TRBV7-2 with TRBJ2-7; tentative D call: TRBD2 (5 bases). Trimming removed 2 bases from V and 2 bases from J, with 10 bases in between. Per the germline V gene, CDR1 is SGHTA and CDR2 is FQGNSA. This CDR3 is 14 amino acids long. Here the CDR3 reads CASSLNGGPYEQYF. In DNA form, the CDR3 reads TGTGCCAGCAGCTTAAACGGAGGTCCCTACGAGCAGTACTTC. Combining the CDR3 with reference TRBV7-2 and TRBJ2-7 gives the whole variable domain GAGVSQSPSNKVTEKGKDVELRCDPISGHTALYWYRQSLGQGLEFLIYFQGNSAPDKSGLPSDRFSAERTGGSVSTLTIQRTQQEDSAVYLCASSLNGGPYEQYFGPGTRLTVT.

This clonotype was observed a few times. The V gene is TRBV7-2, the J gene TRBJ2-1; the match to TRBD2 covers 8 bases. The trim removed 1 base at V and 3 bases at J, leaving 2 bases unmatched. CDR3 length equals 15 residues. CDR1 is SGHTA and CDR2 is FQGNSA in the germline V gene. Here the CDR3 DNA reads TGTGCCAGCAGCTTAGAGGGACTAGTCTACAATGAGCAGTTCTTC. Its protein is CASSLEGLVYNEQFF.

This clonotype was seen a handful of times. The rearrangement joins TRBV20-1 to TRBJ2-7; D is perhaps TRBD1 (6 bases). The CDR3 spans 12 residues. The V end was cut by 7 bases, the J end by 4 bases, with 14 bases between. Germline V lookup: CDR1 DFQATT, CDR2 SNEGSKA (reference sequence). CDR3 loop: CSVPGVAYEQYF. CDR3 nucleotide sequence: TGCAGTGTTCCAGGGGTGGCGTACGAGCAGTACTTC.